This T cell receptor (beta chain) comes out of a study of cytomegalovirus exposure and HLA in healthy donors. V lost 5 bases and J lost 4; bases outside the gene matches: 7. The CDR3 extends over 16 amino acids. The germline V gene has CDR1 LNHDA and CDR2 SQIVND (reference sequence). Overall study findings and caveats: Previously analyzed data showed that most TCR beta V segments were productive at a frequency of about 87% or about 30%. A later analysis found TCR association rates differed by HLA locus, highest for DRB1 and lowest for HLA-C.

Amplification used 60 Vbeta primers and 13 Jbeta primers. Assay used: immunoSEQ multiplex PCR; TCRdb lists only in-frame clones, some missing. Of under 250,000 clones detected, 70% to 90% appear once; the ten largest clones hold approximately 2.4%. Of note for this clone: Its antigen is currently unknown.

V usage is TRBV19 and J usage is TRBJ2-6, with 8 positions matching TRBD2. The receptor comes from a woman aged 45-65 years in good health and CMV-seronegative. What was sequenced was PBMCs. The DNA for the CDR3 is TGTGCCAGTAGTTTTAGCGGGGCGGGAGGGGCCAACGTCCTGACTTTC. Translated, it gives CASSFSGAGGANVLTF.